What follows are 12 T cell receptor beta chains derived from one specimen sequenced in a study of cytomegalovirus exposure and HLA in healthy donors. The study ran its PCR with 60 Vbeta and 13 Jbeta primers. Method: immunoSEQ multiplex PCR; TCRdb's copy keeps in-frame clones and lacks some. The profile shows 150,000 to 200,000 clones, around 80% of them singletons. Sequenced sample: PBMCs. All receptors derive from a man aged 35-49 years in good health and CMV-seropositive.

The chain employs TRBV27 and TRBJ1-2; D gene uncertain. This CDR3 comprises 14 residues. Per germline, CDR1 MNHEY and CDR2 SMNVEV (reference sequence). V gave up 2 bases and J gave up 0 bases, with 7 bases separating them. The CDR3 is CASSLGQTNYGYTF. The DNA of the CDR3 is TGTGCCAGCAGTTTAGGGCAGACTAACTATGGCTACACCTTC.

The chain recombines TRBV14 with TRBJ2-7, with 9 bases fitting TRBD1. Per the germline V gene, CDR1 is SGHDN and CDR2 is FVKESK. Unmatched junction bases numbered 10, after V lost 4 bases and J lost 0 bases. This CDR3 has 17 residues. CDR3 sequence (DNA): TGTGCCAGCAGCCCTCCGATGGGACAGGGAGTCTCCTACGAGCAGTACTTC. Its translation: CASSPPMGQGVSYEQYF.

The J gene is TRBJ2-3, the V gene TRBV5-4, with D unclear. Deletions cut 1 base from V and 6 bases from J, with 9 bases between. Germline loops: CDR1 SGHNT, CDR2 YYREEE (reference sequence). The CDR3 loop spans 13 amino acids. The CDR3 is CASSLTGEDTQYF. The DNA for the CDR3 is TGTGCCAGCAGCTTGACGGGTGAGGATACGCAGTATTTT.

This clone has only a few counts. The J gene is TRBJ2-5, the V gene TRBV29-1; TRBD1 agrees at 9 bases. The CDR3 runs 13 residues. The J segment lost 4 bases and the V segment lost 5 bases, leaving 5 bases of the junction unmatched. Per the germline V gene, CDR1 is SQVTM and CDR2 is ANQGSEA. The DNA of the CDR3 is TGCAGCGTTACGTGGACAGGGGTAGAGACCCAGTACTTC. It is translated as CSVTWTGVETQYF.

V usage is TRBV21-1 and J usage is TRBJ1-1; no DNA check was done on the table's D call, TRBD1. TRBV21-1 is recorded as a pseudogene. CDR3 length: 17 amino acids. CDR3 in DNA: TGTGCCAGCAGCAAAATAGGGGGCGGTTTCATGAACACTGAAGCTTTCTTT. It specifies CASSKIGGGFMNTEAFF.

The chain couples TRBV5-3 to TRBJ2-7; D is perhaps TRBD1 (6 bases). TRBV5-3 carries the ORF label, with uncertain function. The CDR3 is 16 amino acids. Trimming removed 2 bases from V and 3 bases from J, with 18 bases in between. The CDR3 sequence is CARSLHEQGHGYEQYF. CDR3 sequence (DNA): TGTGCCAGAAGCTTACACGAGCAGGGGCATGGCTACGAGCAGTACTTC.

In its sample, this clone was seen once. This chain joins TRBV6-6 and TRBJ1-2, with D tentatively TRBD1 (6 bases). V lost 5 bases and J lost 4, with 14 bases in between. The CDR3 has 14 residues. Looked up from germline, CDR1 is MNHNY and CDR2 is SVGAGI (reference sequence). CDR3 nucleotide sequence: TGTGCCAGCAGTCTAAACAGGGAGGGCTATGGCTACACCTTC. It yields the protein CASSLNREGYGYTF.

The V gene is TRBV9, the J gene TRBJ2-7; 14 nucleotides agree with TRBD2. CDR1 is SGDLS and CDR2 is YYNGEE in the germline V gene. The CDR3 has 16 amino acids. Trimming took 4 bases from V and 2 from J; bases not matched to a gene: 5. CDR3 nucleotides: TGTGCCAGCAGCTTAGGGACTAGCGGGAGAACCTACGAGCAGTACTTC. Residues: CASSLGTSGRTYEQYF.

The genes are TRBV5-1 and TRBJ1-5; no clear D. Per germline, CDR1 SGHRS and CDR2 YFSETQ. Trimming shortened V by 4 bases and J by 6 bases, and 14 bases separated the two germline ends. This CDR3 region has 14 residues. In DNA form, the CDR3 reads TGCGCCAGCAGCCCCTTTGAGGGATCTCAGCCCCAGCATTTT. The encoded protein is CASSPFEGSQPQHF.

CDR3 sequence: CASSRAPRGDYGYTF. In nucleotides, the CDR3 is TGTGCCAGCAGCCGGGCCCCCCGGGGGGACTATGGCTACACCTTC. The V gene is TRBV16, the J gene TRBJ1-2; TRBD1 might be the D (5 bases). Germline CDR1 KGHSY, CDR2 FQNENV. V was cut by 4 bases and J by 3 bases, with 15 bases left in between. CDR3 length equals 15 residues.

This chain uses TRBV5-4 with TRBJ1-1; D is ambiguous. The CDR3 has 13 residues. Germline values: CDR1 SGHNT, CDR2 YYREEE (reference sequence). The V end was cut by 0 bases, the J end by 1 base, with 4 bases between. In DNA form, the CDR3 reads TGTGCCAGCAGCTTGGTAGCGAACACTGAAGCTTTCTTT. Translation: CASSLVANTEAFF.

The V call is TRBV7-9, the J call TRBJ2-3; 8 bases align to TRBD1. The V gene end was trimmed by 0 bases and the J gene end by 3 bases; junction bases not matched to a gene: 8. Looked up from germline, CDR1 is SEHNR and CDR2 is FQNEAQ (reference sequence). This CDR3 is built from 17 residues. CDR3 DNA sequence: TGTGCCAGCAGCTTAGCGCTCAGGGGGCTAGAGACAGATACGCAGTATTTT. This sequence encodes CASSLALRGLETDTQYF.